The clone carrying this TCR beta chain occurred many times. Unique molecular identifiers were affixed to single, distinct cDNA molecules. TCRdb redid the calling of the 5' RACE reads with MiXCR, one entry per CDR3 protein. The sample consists of roughly 80,000 distinct CDR3 sequences, 11% to 15% of them appearing once. This record comes from a study of early T cells in non-severe SARS-CoV-2 infection. CDR3 size: 14 residues. Between the trimmed V and J ends, which lost 2 bases and 5 bases, there was a span of 13 bases. The germline V gene encodes CDR1 SEHNR and CDR2 FQNEAQ (reference sequence). The clonotype comes from an adult who was a healthcare worker with PCR-confirmed SARS-CoV-2 infection or an uninfected control (not recorded which). The rearrangement links TRBV7-9 to TRBJ2-7; the D gene could be TRBD1 or TRBD2 (5 bases each). The specimen sequenced was whole blood. Written as DNA, the CDR3 is TGTGCCAGCAGCTTACCTGCCAGGGACCACGAGCAGTACTTC. It codes for CASSLPARDHEQYF.